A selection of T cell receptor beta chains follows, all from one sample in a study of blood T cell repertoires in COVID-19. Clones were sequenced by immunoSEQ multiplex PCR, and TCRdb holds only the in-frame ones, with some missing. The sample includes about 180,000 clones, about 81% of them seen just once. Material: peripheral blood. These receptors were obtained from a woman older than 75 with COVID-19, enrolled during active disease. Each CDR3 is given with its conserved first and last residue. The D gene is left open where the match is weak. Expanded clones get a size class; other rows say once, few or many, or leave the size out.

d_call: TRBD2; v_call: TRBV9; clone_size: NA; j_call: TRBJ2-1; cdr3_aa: CASSLLAGGQVEQFF; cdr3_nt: TGTGCCAGCAGCTTACTAGCGGGGGGGCAAGTTGAGCAGTTCTTC
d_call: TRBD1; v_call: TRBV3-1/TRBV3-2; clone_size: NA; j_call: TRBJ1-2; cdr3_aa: CASSSRGYGYTF; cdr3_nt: TGTGCCAGCAGCTCCAGGGGGTATGGCTACACCTTC
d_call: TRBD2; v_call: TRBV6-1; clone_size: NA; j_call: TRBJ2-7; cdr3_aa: CASSEALGGVTGGHYEQYF; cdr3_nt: TGTGCCAGCAGTGAAGCGCTTGGGGGGGTCACCGGAGGACACTACGAGCAGTACTTC
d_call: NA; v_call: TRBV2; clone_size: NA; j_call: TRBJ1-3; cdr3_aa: CASQASGNTIYF; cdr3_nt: TGTGCCAGCCAGGCCTCTGGAAACACCATATATTTT
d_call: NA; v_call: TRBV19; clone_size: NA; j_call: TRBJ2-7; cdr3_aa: CASSIAARLPYEQYF; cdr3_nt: TGTGCCAGTAGTATAGCGGCCAGGTTGCCCTACGAGCAGTACTTC
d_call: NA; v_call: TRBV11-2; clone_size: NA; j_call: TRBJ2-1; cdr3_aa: CASSLDLVQDSQFF; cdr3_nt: TGTGCCAGCAGCTTAGATCTGGTCCAGGACTCGCAGTTCTTC
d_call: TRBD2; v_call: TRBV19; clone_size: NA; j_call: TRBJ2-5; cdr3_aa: CASSINLAGVETQYF; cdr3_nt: TGTGCCAGTAGTATTAATCTAGCGGGAGTGGAGACCCAGTACTTC
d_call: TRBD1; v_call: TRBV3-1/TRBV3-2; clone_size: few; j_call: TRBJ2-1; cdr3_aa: CASSPTGEAEQFF; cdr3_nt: TGTGCCAGCAGCCCCACAGGGGAAGCTGAGCAGTTCTTC
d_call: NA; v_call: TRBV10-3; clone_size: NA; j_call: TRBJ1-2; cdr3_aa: CAISKQQVGLINHGYTF; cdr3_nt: TGTGCCATCAGTAAGCAACAAGTGGGGCTAATAAACCATGGCTACACCTTC
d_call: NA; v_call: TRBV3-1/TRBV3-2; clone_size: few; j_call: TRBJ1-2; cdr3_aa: CASSQAGWAPLNYGYTF; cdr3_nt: TGTGCCAGCAGCCAAGCGGGGTGGGCCCCCCTTAACTATGGCTACACCTTC
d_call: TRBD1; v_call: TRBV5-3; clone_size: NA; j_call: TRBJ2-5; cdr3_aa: CARSLGDRETQETQYF; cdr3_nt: TGTGCCAGAAGCTTGGGAGACAGGGAAACTCAAGAGACCCAGTACTTC
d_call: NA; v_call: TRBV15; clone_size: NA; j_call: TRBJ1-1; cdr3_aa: CATSREKGQGEAFF; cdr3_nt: TGTGCCACCAGCCGAGAGAAGGGGCAGGGTGAAGCTTTCTTT
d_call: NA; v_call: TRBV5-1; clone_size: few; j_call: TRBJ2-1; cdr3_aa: CASSLEAVNNEQFF; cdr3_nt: TGCGCCAGCAGCTTGGAGGCGGTCAACAATGAGCAGTTCTTC
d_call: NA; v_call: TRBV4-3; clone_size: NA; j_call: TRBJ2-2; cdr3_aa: CASSQRRGSGELFF; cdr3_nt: TGCGCCAGCAGCCAAAGAAGGGGATCCGGGGAGCTGTTTTTT
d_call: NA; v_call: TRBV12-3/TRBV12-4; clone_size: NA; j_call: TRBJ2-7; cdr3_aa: CASSRGGYEQYF; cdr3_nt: TGTGCCAGCAGTAGGGGGGGTTACGAGCAGTACTTC
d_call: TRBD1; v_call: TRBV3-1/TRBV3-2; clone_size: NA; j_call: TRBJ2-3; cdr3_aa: CASSQDVQGWGTDTQYF; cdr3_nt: TGTGCCAGCAGCCAAGACGTACAGGGGTGGGGCACAGATACGCAGTATTTT
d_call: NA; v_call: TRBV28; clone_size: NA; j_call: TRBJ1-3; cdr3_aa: CATRGPSTIYF; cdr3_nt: TGTGCCACCCGGGGTCCCTCCACCATATATTTT
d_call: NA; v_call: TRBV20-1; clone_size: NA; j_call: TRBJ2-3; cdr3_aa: CSASSQRRTDTQYF; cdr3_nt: TGCAGTGCTAGTTCCCAGCGTAGAACAGATACGCAGTATTTT
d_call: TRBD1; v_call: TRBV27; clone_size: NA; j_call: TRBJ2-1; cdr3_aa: CASSLAPGTGYYNEQFF; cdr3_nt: TGTGCCAGCAGTCTAGCTCCCGGGACAGGGTACTACAATGAGCAGTTCTTC
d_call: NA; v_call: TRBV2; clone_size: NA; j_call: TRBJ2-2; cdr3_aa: CASSETGLFTGELFF; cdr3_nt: TGTGCCAGCAGTGAGACAGGATTATTTACCGGGGAGCTGTTTTTT
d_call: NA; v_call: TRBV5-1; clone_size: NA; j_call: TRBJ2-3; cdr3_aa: CASSPTGSTDTQYF; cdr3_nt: TGCGCCAGCAGCCCCACAGGGAGCACAGATACGCAGTATTTT
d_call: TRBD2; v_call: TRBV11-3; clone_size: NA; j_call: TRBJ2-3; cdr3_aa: CASSLFSSGGDTQYF; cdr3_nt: TGTGCCAGCAGCTTATTTTCTAGCGGGGGAGATACGCAGTATTTT
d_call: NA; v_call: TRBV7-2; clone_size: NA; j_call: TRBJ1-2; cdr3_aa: CASSPHRSYNYGYTF; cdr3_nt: TGTGCCAGCAGCCCCCACAGGTCTTATAACTATGGCTACACCTTC
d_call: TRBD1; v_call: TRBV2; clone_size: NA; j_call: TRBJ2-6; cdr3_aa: CASSGEGGLTNVLTF; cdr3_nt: TGTGCCAGCAGTGGCGAAGGGGGCCTGACCAACGTCCTGACTTTC
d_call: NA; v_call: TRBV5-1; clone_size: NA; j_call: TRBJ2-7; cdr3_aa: CASSYTRRREQQYF; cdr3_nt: TGCGCCAGCAGCTATACCCGCAGGCGCGAACAGCAGTACTTC
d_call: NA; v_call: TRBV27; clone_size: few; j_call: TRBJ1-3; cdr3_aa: CASSLSADSGNTIYF; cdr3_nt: TGTGCCAGCAGTTTATCTGCGGACAGTGGAAACACCATATATTTT
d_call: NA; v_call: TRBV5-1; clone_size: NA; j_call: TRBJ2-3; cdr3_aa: CASSEIPTDTQYF; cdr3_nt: TGCGCCAGCAGCGAGATCCCCACAGATACGCAGTATTTT
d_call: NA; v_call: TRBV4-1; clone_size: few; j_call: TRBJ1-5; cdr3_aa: CASSQASGDNQPQHF; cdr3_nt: TGCGCCAGCAGCCAAGCTTCAGGCGACAATCAGCCCCAGCATTTT
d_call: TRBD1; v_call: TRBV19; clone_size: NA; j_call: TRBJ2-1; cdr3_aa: CASSIKQGGKDEQFF; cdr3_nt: TGTGCCAGTAGTATAAAACAGGGGGGCAAGGATGAGCAGTTCTTC
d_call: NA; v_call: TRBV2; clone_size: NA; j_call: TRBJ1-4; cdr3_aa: CASSPGGFTNEKLFF; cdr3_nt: TGTGCCAGCAGTCCCGGAGGGTTCACTAATGAAAAACTGTTTTTT
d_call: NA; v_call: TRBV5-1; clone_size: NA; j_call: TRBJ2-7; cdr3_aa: CASSLEASYEQYF; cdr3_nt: TGCGCCAGCAGCTTGGAGGCTAGCTACGAGCAGTACTTC
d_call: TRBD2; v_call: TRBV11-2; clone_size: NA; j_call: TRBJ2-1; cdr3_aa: CASSFRLAETTMKFF; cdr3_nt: TGTGCCAGCAGCTTCCGACTAGCGGAAACTACAATGAAGTTCTTC
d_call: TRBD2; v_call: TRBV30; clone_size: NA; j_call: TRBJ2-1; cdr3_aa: CAWSTWGGNEQFF; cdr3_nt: TGTGCCTGGAGTACGTGGGGGGGGAATGAGCAGTTCTTC
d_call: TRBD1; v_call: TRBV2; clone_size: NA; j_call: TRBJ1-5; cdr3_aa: CASSGGQNQPQHF; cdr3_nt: TGTGCCAGCAGTGGGGGACAGAATCAGCCCCAGCATTTT
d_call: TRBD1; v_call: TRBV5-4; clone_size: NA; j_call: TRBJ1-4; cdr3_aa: CASSLDRDEKLFF; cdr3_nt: TGTGCCAGCAGCCTGGACAGGGATGAAAAACTGTTTTTT
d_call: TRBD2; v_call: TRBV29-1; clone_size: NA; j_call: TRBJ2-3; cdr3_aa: CSVEEGRAASTDTQYF; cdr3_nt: TGCAGCGTTGAAGAGGGGAGGGCAGCAAGCACAGATACGCAGTATTTT
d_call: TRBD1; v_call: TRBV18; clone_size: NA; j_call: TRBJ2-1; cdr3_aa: CASSPGTGAYNEQFF; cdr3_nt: TGTGCCAGCTCACCGGGGACAGGGGCCTACAATGAGCAGTTCTTC
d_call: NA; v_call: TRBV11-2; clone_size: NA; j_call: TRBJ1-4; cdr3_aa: CASSLLPGAQLFF; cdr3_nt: TGTGCCAGCAGCTTACTCCCAGGGGCACAACTGTTTTTT
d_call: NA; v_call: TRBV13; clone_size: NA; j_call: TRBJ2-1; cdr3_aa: CASSFPGEEGNEQFF; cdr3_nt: TGTGCCAGCAGCTTTCCGGGAGAAGAAGGGAATGAGCAGTTCTTC
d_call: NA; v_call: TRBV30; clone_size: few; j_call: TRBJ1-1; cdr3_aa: CAWRNRPSTEAFF; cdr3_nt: TGTGCCTGGAGGAACAGGCCATCTACTGAAGCTTTCTTT
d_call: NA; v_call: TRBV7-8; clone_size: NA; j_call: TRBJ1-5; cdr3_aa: CASSLAPGPTQPQHF; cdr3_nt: TGTGCCAGCAGCTTAGCGCCGGGTCCAACTCAGCCCCAGCATTTT
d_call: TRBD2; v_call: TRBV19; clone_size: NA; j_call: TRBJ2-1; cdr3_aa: CASQSGRPSYNEQFF; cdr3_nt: TGTGCCAGCCAAAGCGGGAGACCTTCCTACAATGAGCAGTTCTTC
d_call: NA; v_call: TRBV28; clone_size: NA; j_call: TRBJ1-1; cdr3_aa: CASSLSLRTALNTEAFF; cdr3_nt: TGTGCCAGCAGTTTATCTCTCAGGACAGCCTTGAACACTGAAGCTTTCTTT
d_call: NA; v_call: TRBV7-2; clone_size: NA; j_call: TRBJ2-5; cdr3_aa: CASSSGPHKETQYF; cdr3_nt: TGTGCCAGCAGCAGTGGTCCCCACAAAGAGACCCAGTACTTC
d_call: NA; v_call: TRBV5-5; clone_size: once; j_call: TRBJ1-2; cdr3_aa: CASSTLLLEVYGYTF; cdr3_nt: TGTGCCAGCAGCACCCTCCTATTGGAGGTCTATGGCTACACCTTC
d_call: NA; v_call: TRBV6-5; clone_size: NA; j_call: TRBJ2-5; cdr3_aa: CASRTFPQETQYF; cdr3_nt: TGTGCCAGCAGGACTTTTCCGCAAGAGACCCAGTACTTC
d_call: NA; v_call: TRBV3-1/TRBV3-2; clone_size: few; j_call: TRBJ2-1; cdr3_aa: CASSRDRFNEQFF; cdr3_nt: TGTGCCAGCAGCCGAGACAGATTCAATGAGCAGTTCTTC
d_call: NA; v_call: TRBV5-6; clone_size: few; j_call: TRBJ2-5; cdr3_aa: CASSPGTLTETQYF; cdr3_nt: TGTGCCAGCAGCCCCGGGACTCTTACAGAGACCCAGTACTTC
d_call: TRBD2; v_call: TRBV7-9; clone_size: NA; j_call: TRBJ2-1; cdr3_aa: CASSWGTTQTRDEQFF; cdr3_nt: TGTGCCAGCAGCTGGGGGACTACCCAAACCAGGGATGAGCAGTTCTTC
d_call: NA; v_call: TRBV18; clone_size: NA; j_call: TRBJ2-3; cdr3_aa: CASSPGGGTQYF; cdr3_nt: TGTGCCAGCTCCCCAGGAGGCGGGACGCAGTATTTT
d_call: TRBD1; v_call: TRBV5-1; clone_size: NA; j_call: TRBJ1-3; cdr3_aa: CASSFLGGQGIANTIYF; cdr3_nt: TGCGCCAGCAGCTTCCTGGGTGGACAGGGGATAGCAAACACCATATATTTT
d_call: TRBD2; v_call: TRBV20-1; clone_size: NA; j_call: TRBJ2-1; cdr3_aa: CSASPGLAGGEQFF; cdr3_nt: TGCAGTGCTAGTCCGGGACTAGCTGGGGGTGAGCAGTTCTTC
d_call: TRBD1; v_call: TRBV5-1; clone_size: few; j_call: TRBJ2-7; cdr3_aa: CASSFSQGAREQYF; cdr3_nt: TGCGCCAGCAGCTTTTCACAGGGGGCGAGGGAGCAGTACTTC
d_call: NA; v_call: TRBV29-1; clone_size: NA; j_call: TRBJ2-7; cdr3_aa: CSVEFSGSYEQYF; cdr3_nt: TGCAGCGTTGAATTTAGCGGTAGCTACGAGCAGTACTTC
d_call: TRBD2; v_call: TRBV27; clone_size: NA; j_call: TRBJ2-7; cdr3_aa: CASRPGLAAYEQYF; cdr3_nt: TGTGCCAGCAGACCGGGACTAGCGGCCTACGAGCAGTACTTC
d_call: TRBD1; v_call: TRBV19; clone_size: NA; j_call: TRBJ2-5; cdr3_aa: CASSTTGVPMETQYF; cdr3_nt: TGTGCCAGTAGTACCACAGGGGTCCCGATGGAGACCCAGTACTTC
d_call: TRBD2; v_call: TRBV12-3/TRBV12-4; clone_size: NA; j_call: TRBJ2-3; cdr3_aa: CASSSPGGDTQYF; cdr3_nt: TGTGCCAGCAGTTCCCCGGGGGGAGATACGCAGTATTTT
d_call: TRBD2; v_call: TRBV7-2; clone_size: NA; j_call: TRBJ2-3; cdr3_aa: CASSLVGTSGTDTQYF; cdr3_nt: TGTGCCAGCAGCTTAGTTGGGACTAGCGGCACAGATACGCAGTATTTT
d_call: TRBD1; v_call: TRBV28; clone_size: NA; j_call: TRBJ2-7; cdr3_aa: CASSYRGQYEQYF; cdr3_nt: TGTGCCAGCAGTTACAGGGGGCAGTACGAGCAGTACTTC